The 5 T cell receptor beta chains below were found in one sample sequenced in a study of blood T cells in healthy people across ages. Combining a sample-barcoded 5' primer with a J-beta primer mix, a second PCR ran for roughly 7 to 12 cycles. TCRdb processed the 5' RACE reads anew with MiXCR; each CDR3 protein has one entry. Altogether about 930,000 distinct CDR3 sequences are present, 25% to 35% being singletons, with the ten largest covering about 10%. The data were also submitted as part of a second study, on T cells of mothers and their children.

Sequencing was carried out using blood. These receptors were obtained from a woman aged 40-49 years in good health.

The chain uses TRBV28 and TRBJ1-2, with D tentatively TRBD1 (6 bases). Trimming cost V 11 bases and J 0 bases, with 16 bases left between them. The V gene's germline CDR1 is MDHEN and CDR2 SYDVKM. The CDR3 extends over 14 amino acids. The CDR3 nucleotides are TGTGCCGGCACATACAGGGAGGCTAACTATGGCTACACCTTC. This codes for CAGTYREANYGYTF.

This clonotype occurred many times. The chain combines TRBV12-3 or TRBV12-4 with TRBJ1-2; D remains ambiguous. There are 14 residues in the CDR3. Between the trimmed V and J ends, which lost 5 bases and 2 bases, there was a span of 12 bases. The CDR3 region has the DNA TGTGCCAGCAGTCCGAAGGGCCTCAACTATGGCTACACCTTC. It yields the protein CASSPKGLNYGYTF.

The chain has TRBV29-1 and TRBJ1-1, with D perhaps TRBD1 (6 bases). In germline, CDR1 is SQVTM, CDR2 ANQGSEA. The CDR3 is 15 residues long. Trimming took 0 bases from V and 7 from J, leaving 18 bases between them. The CDR3 sequence: CSVEESLRDKNEAFF. The DNA for the CDR3 is TGCAGCGTTGAAGAATCCCTTCGGGACAAAAATGAAGCTTTCTTT. Based on the CDR3 plus reference TRBV29-1 and TRBJ1-1, the full variable domain is SAVISQKPSRDICQRGTSLTIQCQVDSQVTMMFWYRQQPGQSLTLIATANQGSEATYESGFVIDKFPISRPNLTFSTLTVSNMSPEDSSIYLCSVEESLRDKNEAFFGQGTRLTVV.

About this clonotype: This may be a read error: a much more frequent sequence differs by one nucleotide. The J gene is TRBJ2-1, the V gene TRBV4-3; D tentatively reads TRBD1 or TRBD2 (5 bases each). This CDR3 region has 14 residues. Germline V gene lookup returns CDR1 LGHNA and CDR2 YSLEER. Trimming stripped 1 base from V and 13 bases from J, with 17 bases between. CDR3 sequence reads: CASSQGRRGETQFF. CDR3 sequence (DNA): TGCGCCAGCAGCCAAGGTCGGAGAGGGGAGACCCAGTTCTTC.

This clonotype was found many times. The rearrangement uses TRBV15 and TRBJ1-2; D possibly corresponds to TRBD1 (6 bases). CDR1 LNHNV and CDR2 YYDKDF come from the germline V gene (reference sequence). The CDR3 totals 16 residues. The V gene lost 0 bases and the J gene lost 5 bases, with 16 bases spanning the gap. CDR3 DNA sequence: TGTGCCACCAGCAGAGATTTTCTTACAGGGTCGTATGGCTACACCTTC. It specifies CATSRDFLTGSYGYTF. The full variable domain, its missing parts supplied by reference TRBV15 and TRBJ1-2, is DAMVIQNPRYQVTQFGKPVTLSCSQTLNHNVMYWYQQKSSQAPKLLFHYYDKDFNNEADTPDNFQSRRPNTSFCFLDIRSPGLGDTAMYLCATSRDFLTGSYGYTFGSGTRLTVV.